By share, the clone carrying this T cell receptor beta chain counts as medium-sized. As yet, its antigen is unknown. The sample is drawn from a study of tumor-infiltrating lymphocytes in localized non-small cell lung cancer. The V end lost 0 bases, the J end lost 6 bases, and 16 bases lay between the germline ends. The germline CDR1 and CDR2 sequences are SGDLS and YYNGEE. The CDR3 length is 15 residues. Repertoires were generated with immunoSEQ multiplex PCR, while TCRdb's copy carries only in-frame clones and drops some. The data hold about 5,800 clones, with around 66% observed a single time. General study points: Available tissue quantity limited TCR sequencing to a patient subset.

Sequencing was carried out using uninvolved lung tissue not adjacent to the tumor. This chain connects TRBV9 to TRBJ2-7; D might be TRBD1 or TRBD2, each matching 5 bases. This receptor was identified in a human donor with non-small cell lung cancer. The CDR3 bases are TGTGCCAGCAGCGTAGAGGCAGCCCGGGGCTTCGAGCAGTACTTC. Protein sequence: CASSVEAARGFEQYF.